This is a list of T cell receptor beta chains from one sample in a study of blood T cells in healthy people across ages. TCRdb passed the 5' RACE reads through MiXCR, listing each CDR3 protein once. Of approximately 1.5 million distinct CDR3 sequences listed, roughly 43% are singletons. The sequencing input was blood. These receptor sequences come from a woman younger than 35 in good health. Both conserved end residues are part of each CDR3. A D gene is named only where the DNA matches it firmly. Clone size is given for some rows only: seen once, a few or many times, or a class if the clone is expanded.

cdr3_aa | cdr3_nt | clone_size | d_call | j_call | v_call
CASSEAPLRRSEQYF | TGTGCCAGCAGTGAAGCGCCTCTGCGGCGTAGCGAGCAGTACTTC | NA | NA | TRBJ2-7 | TRBV2
CASSTWDTQYF | TGTGCCAGCAGTACCTGGGATACGCAGTATTTT | few | NA | TRBJ2-3 | TRBV27
CASSFTEYYGYTF | TGTGCCAGCAGTTTTACAGAGTACTATGGCTACACCTTC | NA | NA | TRBJ1-2 | TRBV12-3/TRBV12-4
CASSLYRGGYYGYTF | TGTGCCAGCAGTTTGTATCGCGGTGGCTACTATGGCTACACCTTC | few | NA | TRBJ1-2 | TRBV6-5
CAISEGYVDEQYF | TGTGCCATCAGTGAAGGGTACGTTGATGAGCAGTACTTC | NA | NA | TRBJ2-5 | TRBV10-3
CAISDLRTGSNSPLHF | TGTGCCATCAGTGACCTAAGGACAGGGAGTAATTCACCCCTCCACTTT | NA | TRBD1 | TRBJ1-6 | TRBV10-3
CASRTELDNSPLHF | TGTGCCAGCAGAACGGAGCTAGATAATTCACCCCTCCACTTT | NA | NA | TRBJ1-6 | TRBV9
CSVRDRDPRETQYF | TGCAGCGTGAGAGACAGGGACCCCAGGGAGACCCAGTACTTC | many | TRBD1 | TRBJ2-5 | TRBV29-1
CASSGPPEPAGRYNEQFF | TGTGCCAGCAGCGGGCCGCCCGAGCCAGCGGGGCGATACAATGAGCAGTTCTTC | NA | TRBD2 | TRBJ2-1 | TRBV27
CASSFGTTSSTDTQYF | TGTGCCAGCAGCTTTGGTACCACCTCTAGCACAGATACGCAGTATTTT | few | NA | TRBJ2-3 | TRBV7-9
CASSHNSEQYF | TGTGCCAGCAGCCATAATTCCGAGCAGTACTTC | few | NA | TRBJ2-7 | TRBV14
CASSQVLSGKLFF | TGTGCCAGCAGCCAAGTGTTATCTGGAAAACTGTTTTTT | NA | NA | TRBJ1-4 | TRBV4-2
CASSQRGAPREETQYF | TGTGCCAGCAGCCAGCGGGGTGCACCCCGGGAAGAGACCCAGTACTTC | NA | NA | TRBJ2-5 | TRBV3-1
CASSPDVAYEQYF | TGCGCCAGCAGCCCTGACGTAGCGTACGAGCAGTACTTC | few | NA | TRBJ2-7 | TRBV4-1
CSVFSGEETQYF | TGCAGCGTTTTTAGCGGGGAGGAGACCCAGTACTTC | NA | TRBD2 | TRBJ2-5 | TRBV29-1
CASSQDSSGRGSYNEQFF | TGCGCCAGCAGCCAAGATAGTAGCGGGAGGGGCTCCTACAATGAGCAGTTCTTC | few | TRBD2 | TRBJ2-1 | TRBV4-3
CASGLVRGENTEAFF | TGTGCTAGTGGTTTGGTACGAGGAGAGAACACTGAAGCTTTCTTT | NA | NA | TRBJ1-1 | TRBV12-5
CSARDLGTGFNEQFF | TGCAGTGCTAGAGACCTCGGGACAGGGTTCAATGAGCAGTTCTTC | few | TRBD1 | TRBJ2-1 | TRBV20-1
CASSPQNRNNQPQHF | TGTGCCAGCTCACCCCAGAACAGGAACAATCAGCCCCAGCATTTT | few | NA | TRBJ1-5 | TRBV18
CASSFVAGRNEQFF | TGTGCCAGCAGCTTTGTAGCGGGAAGAAATGAGCAGTTCTTC | NA | TRBD2 | TRBJ2-1 | TRBV7-2
CASSPPIWATRKAFF | TGTGCCAGCAGTCCCCCCATCTGGGCCACCCGAAAAGCTTTCTTT | NA | NA | TRBJ1-1 | TRBV28
CASSQDPPPNTEAFF | TGCGCCAGCAGCCAAGATCCCCCGCCGAACACTGAAGCTTTCTTT | NA | NA | TRBJ1-1 | TRBV4-3
CASSLEAAGSYNSPLHF | TGTGCCAGCAGCTTAGAGGCGGCAGGGTCCTATAATTCACCCCTCCACTTT | NA | NA | TRBJ1-6 | TRBV7-8
CASSSRVAGVDTQYF | TGTGCCAGCAGCTCAAGGGTAGCGGGGGTAGATACGCAGTATTTT | NA | TRBD2 | TRBJ2-3 | TRBV11-2
CSASRGGTYNEQFF | TGCAGTGCTAGCCGCGGGGGAACCTACAATGAGCAGTTCTTC | NA | TRBD2 | TRBJ2-1 | TRBV20-1
CASSQDGAQGQPQHF | TGCGCCAGCAGCCAAGATGGGGCGCAGGGACAGCCCCAGCATTTT | few | NA | TRBJ1-5 | TRBV4-3
CASSYSTGPTYEQYF | TGTGCCAGCAGTTACAGCACAGGGCCGACCTACGAGCAGTACTTC | many | NA | TRBJ2-7 | TRBV6-5
CASNPWGGRSFDEQFF | TGTGCCAGCAACCCCTGGGGCGGGAGGTCCTTCGATGAGCAGTTCTTC | few | TRBD2 | TRBJ2-1 | TRBV27
CASSLVGGYTDTQYF | TGTGCCAGCAGCCTAGTTGGGGGCTACACAGATACGCAGTATTTT | NA | NA | TRBJ2-3 | TRBV7-2
CASSFVTGYEQYF | TGTGCCAGCAGTTTTGTAACAGGTTACGAGCAGTACTTC | NA | NA | TRBJ2-7 | TRBV28
CSVDPTGASTDTQYF | TGCAGCGTTGACCCTACAGGCGCTAGCACAGATACGCAGTATTTT | few | NA | TRBJ2-3 | TRBV29-1
CASSLVGTATNEKLFF | TGTGCCAGCAGCTTAGTTGGGACAGCAACTAATGAAAAACTGTTTTTT | many | TRBD1 | TRBJ1-4 | TRBV7-2
CASSLRPDRSYNEQFF | TGTGCCAGCAGCCTCCGTCCGGACCGTTCCTACAATGAGCAGTTCTTC | NA | NA | TRBJ2-1 | TRBV14
CASSLVPRTGQGEQFF | TGTGCCAGCAGCTTAGTCCCTAGGACGGGGCAGGGTGAGCAGTTCTTC | NA | NA | TRBJ2-1 | TRBV7-2
CASGLIVHGGGLNEQYF | TGTGCTAGTGGACTAATCGTTCACGGCGGGGGCTTGAACGAGCAGTACTTC | few | NA | TRBJ2-7 | TRBV12-5
CASRVIGAENEQYF | TGTGCCAGCAGGGTCATAGGGGCAGAAAACGAGCAGTACTTC | NA | NA | TRBJ2-7 | TRBV28
CAISDRDRNSPLHF | TGTGCCATCAGTGACAGGGATCGAAATTCACCCCTCCACTTT | few | NA | TRBJ1-6 | TRBV10-3
CASSQDLPAAVSNTEAFF | TGCGCCAGCAGCCAAGATCTGCCCGCGGCCGTGTCCAACACTGAAGCTTTCTTT | NA | NA | TRBJ1-1 | TRBV4-1
CASSHTGVVGANVLTF | TGTGCCAGCAGTCATACGGGTGTCGTTGGGGCCAACGTCCTGACTTTC | NA | NA | TRBJ2-6 | TRBV3-1
CSVREQGGAFF | TGCAGTGTTAGAGAACAGGGAGGAGCTTTCTTT | NA | NA | TRBJ1-1 | TRBV20-1
CASSQEHRGYGYTF | TGCGCCAGCAGCCAAGAGCACAGGGGTTATGGCTACACCTTC | NA | TRBD1 | TRBJ1-2 | TRBV4-1
CASSKLRSSTNIQYF | TGTGCCAGCAGCAAATTAAGGAGCTCCACAAACATTCAGTACTTC | NA | NA | TRBJ2-4 | TRBV21-1
CAWNLGGNTEAFF | TGTGCCTGGAATTTGGGGGGGAACACTGAAGCTTTCTTT | NA | NA | TRBJ1-1 | TRBV30
CASSYGGVDTQYF | TGTGCCAGCAGTTACGGGGGGGTAGATACGCAGTATTTT | NA | TRBD2 | TRBJ2-3 | TRBV6-5